Below, one TCR beta chain is given with its context. Its target is not known. One entry per CDR3 protein, called by TCRdb with MiXCR from the 5' RACE reads. The data contain about 340,000 distinct CDR3 sequences, roughly an eighth of them seen just once; the ten biggest clones take up around 7.8%. The sample originates from a study of identical twins. The study's findings and limits: Out-of-frame alpha sequences common to twins exhibited a surplus of low generation probability. High-abundance cord blood beta clonotypes had fewer insertions; memory repertoires showed none.

The V gene's germline CDR1 is LGHNA and CDR2 YNFKEQ. Trimming took off 0 bases at V and 7 bases at J, with 9 bases between the two ends. The CDR3 length is 13 residues. These data were likewise used in another study, on yellow fever vaccine responses in identical twins. That study reports: Vaccine T cell responses of twins reportedly seemed partly convergent and partly personalized.

The sequence derives from a woman between 18 and 29 years old in good health. The chain is built from TRBV4-2 and TRBJ2-5; D not certain. Input material: CD8+ T cells sorted from blood. The CDR3 coding sequence is TGTGCCAGCAGCCAAGAAGGGTTTGGGACCCAGTACTTC. It translates to CASSQEGFGTQYF.